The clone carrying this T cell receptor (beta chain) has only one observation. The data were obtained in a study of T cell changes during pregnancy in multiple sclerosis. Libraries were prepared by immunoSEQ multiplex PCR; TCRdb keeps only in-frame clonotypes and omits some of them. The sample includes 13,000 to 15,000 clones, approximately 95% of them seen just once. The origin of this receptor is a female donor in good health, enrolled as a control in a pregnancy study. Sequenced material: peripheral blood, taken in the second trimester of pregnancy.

CDR3 nucleotide sequence: TGTGCCAGTAGTATACGGGGACAGGGGGCCTCCTACGAGCAGTACTTC. It specifies CASSIRGQGASYEQYF. J is TRBJ2-7 and V is TRBV19; TRBD1 agrees at 12 bases. Germline CDR1 and CDR2: LNHDA and SQIVND (reference sequence). This CDR3 is 16 amino acids long. With V trimmed by 2 bases and J by 0 bases, 2 bases remained unmatched.